This T cell receptor (beta chain) was identified during a study of blood T cell repertoires in COVID-19. For the study at large: The origin of the acute and convalescent COVID-19 samples was the United States, Italy and Spain. Nucleic acid was either cDNA or gDNA, and it came from T cells, B-cell-depleted T cells, or PBMCs.

Seattle patients were enrolled during active infection and followed longitudinally. Original methodology: It was from reference gene primer amplification that nucleated cell counts were estimated. The assay was immunoSEQ multiplex PCR, and TCRdb's table has in-frame clones only and misses some. D and trimming come from the DNA, and the V and J calls and clone size come from that table. The repertoire has under 200,000 clones, roughly 81% of them found once; the top ten carry less than 10%. This TCR was recovered from a woman between 55 and 75 years old with COVID-19, enrolled during active disease. The sample was peripheral blood.

CDR3 residues: CASSLGLQGNTIYF. The CDR3 region has the DNA TGCGCCAGCAGCTTGGGCCTACAGGGAAACACCATATATTTT. This rearrangement joins TRBV5-1 to TRBJ1-3; D gene ambiguous. The ends were cut back, 0 bases at V and 4 bases at J, with 8 bases in the middle. This CDR3 contains 14 residues. Germline CDR1 SGHRS, CDR2 YFSETQ.